This passage covers 18 T cell receptor beta chains from one sample sequenced in a study of CD8 T cells in ankylosing spondylitis. Broader study findings: Several highly homologous variants formed a TCR beta motif that appeared characteristic of ankylosing spondylitis blood.

TCRdb reanalysed the 5' RACE reads using MiXCR and keeps one entry per CDR3 protein. This sample has about 420,000 distinct CDR3 sequences; approximately 20% occur once, and the top ten carry about a sixth. These receptors' antigens are unknown. The material sequenced was blood, either unsorted or a sorted T cell fraction (not recorded which). These TCRs come from a male donor with ankylosing spondylitis.

This clonotype was detected a few times. CDR3: CASSVDRDYGYTF. CDR3 in DNA: TGTGCCAGCAGTGTCGACAGGGACTATGGCTACACCTTC. The rearrangement joins TRBV2 to TRBJ1-2, with 7 nucleotides matching TRBD1. Germline V gene data show CDR1 as SNHLY and CDR2 as FYNNEI. The CDR3 is 13 residues long. V shed 4 bases and J 3 bases; nucleotides not matched to a gene: 2.

This clonotype has ten or more counts. This rearrangement joins TRBV29-1 to TRBJ1-2; D ambiguous. Germline V gene sequence: CDR1 SQVTM, CDR2 ANQGSEA. Trimming left V 2 bases short and J 4 bases short, with 14 bases between. The CDR3 loop spans 14 amino acids. In DNA form, the CDR3 reads TGCAGCGTTGAAAGAAACGGAGGTAGCTATGGCTACACCTTC. Translation gives CSVERNGGSYGYTF. Filled out from reference TRBV29-1 and TRBJ1-2, the complete variable domain reads SAVISQKPSRDICQRGTSLTIQCQVDSQVTMMFWYRQQPGQSLTLIATANQGSEATYESGFVIDKFPISRPNLTFSTLTVSNMSPEDSSIYLCSVERNGGSYGYTFGSGTRLTVV.

The chain combines TRBV6-2 or TRBV6-3 with TRBJ2-7, with no clear D. V lost 2 bases to trimming and J lost 5 bases, with 7 bases between them. CDR1 MNHEY and CDR2 SVGEGT come from the germline V gene. The CDR3 runs 12 residues. The CDR3 sequence: CASSYVANEQYF. DNA for the CDR3: TGTGCCAGCAGTTACGTCGCGAACGAGCAGTACTTC.

This clonotype was seen repeatedly, ten times or more. The V and J genes are TRBV7-2 and TRBJ1-5; D is uncertain. The germline V and J ends were trimmed by 8 bases and 0 bases, with 5 bases remaining between them. CDR1 is SGHTA, CDR2 FQGNSA, per germline. This CDR3 spans 12 amino acids. The CDR3 nucleotides are TGTGCCAGCTCACCTAGCAATCAGCCCCAGCATTTT. Its translation: CASSPSNQPQHF.

The chain joins TRBV6-5 to TRBJ2-3, with D possibly being TRBD2 (5 bases). CDR1 and CDR2 from the germline V gene are MNHEY and SVGAGI. The CDR3 length is 15 residues. Trimming took off 2 bases at V and 4 bases at J, with 13 bases between the two ends. The CDR3 spells CASSYGLASADTQYF. CDR3 DNA sequence: TGTGCCAGCAGTTACGGGCTAGCCTCGGCAGATACGCAGTATTTT.

This clonotype showed up many times. The chain has TRBV29-1 and TRBJ2-4; D remains ambiguous. CDR3 length equals 16 residues. Trimming took 0 bases from V and 0 from J, leaving 12 bases between them. The germline V gene has CDR1 SQVTM and CDR2 ANQGSEA. The chain's CDR3 is CSVEDRGGLAKNIQYF. The CDR3 DNA reads as TGCAGCGTTGAAGATCGTGGCGGTCTAGCCAAAAACATTCAGTACTTC.

V usage is TRBV7-3 and J usage is TRBJ2-3; 9 nucleotides agree with TRBD1. Germline-derived CDR1 and CDR2 are SGHTA and FQGTGA. V dropped 5 bases and J dropped 4; count of bases not matched to a gene: 10. The CDR3 contains 16 residues. The CDR3, as DNA: TGTGCCAGCAGCCAGCGGACAGGGGCAAACCCAGATACGCAGTATTTT. Translated, it gives CASSQRTGANPDTQYF. Variable domain in full (rest from reference TRBV7-3 and TRBJ2-3): GAGVSQTPSNKVTEKGKYVELRCDPISGHTALYWYRQSLGQGPEFLIYFQGTGAADDSGLPNDRFFAVRPEGSVSTLKIQRTERGDSAVYLCASSQRTGANPDTQYFGPGTRLTVL.

The chain is built from TRBV7-2 and TRBJ1-2, with 9 bases aligning to TRBD1. The CDR3 sequence is 14 residues long. The germline V gene encodes CDR1 SGHTA and CDR2 FQGNSA. The V segment lost 3 bases and the J segment 4 bases; nucleotides outside the gene matches: 3. CDR3 sequence: CASSFGTGRYGYTF. The CDR3 bases are TGTGCCAGCAGCTTTGGGACAGGGCGCTATGGCTACACCTTC.

The genes are TRBV20-1 and TRBJ2-7, with D tentatively TRBD1 or TRBD2 (5 bases each). Trimming left V 6 bases short and J 0 bases short, with 21 bases between. Germline CDR1 DFQATT, CDR2 SNEGSKA (reference sequence). CDR3 length: 16 residues. DNA for the CDR3: TGCAGTGCGCTCGTGGGACGGCTTTCGTACTCCTACGAGCAGTACTTC. Encoded protein: CSALVGRLSYSYEQYF.

This clonotype has more than one count but fewer than ten. This rearrangement joins TRBV21-1 to TRBJ2-1; TRBD1 is the table's D call, not checked against the DNA. TRBV21-1 is labeled a pseudogene. There are 15 residues in the CDR3. Here the CDR3 reads CASLRAGGSYNEQFF. CDR3 nucleotides: TGTGCCAGCCTCCGGGCAGGGGGGTCCTACAATGAGCAGTTCTTC.

This clonotype was seen a few times. V gene TRBV4-3 combines with J gene TRBJ2-4; D unclear. The CDR3 sequence is 14 residues long. Germline lookup yields CDR1 LGHNA and CDR2 YSLEER. V lost 0 bases, J lost 8 bases, and 11 bases lay in between. CDR3 amino acids: CASSQDGRLDIQYF. The CDR3 DNA reads TGCGCCAGCAGCCAAGATGGCCGTTTGGACATTCAGTACTTC.

V is TRBV15 and J is TRBJ1-4, with TRBD1 matching 7 bases. V shed 8 bases, J shed 5 bases, and the junction held 8 bases outside the gene matches. The germline gives CDR1 LNHNV, CDR2 YYDKDF (reference sequence). CDR3 length: 14 residues. The CDR3 spells CATERDRNNEKLFF. Here the CDR3 DNA reads TGTGCCACCGAGAGGGACAGAAACAATGAAAAACTGTTTTTT.

The chain combines TRBV20-1 with TRBJ2-7, with TRBD2 identical over 11 bases. The CDR3 is 15 residues long. V lost 6 bases, J lost 1 base, and 8 bases stayed unmatched. In germline, CDR1 is DFQATT, CDR2 SNEGSKA (reference sequence). CDR3 region: CSAPPGTSGSYEQYF. The DNA of the CDR3 is TGCAGTGCCCCCCCCGGGACTAGCGGATCCTACGAGCAGTACTTC.

This clonotype was found a few times. The rearrangement joins TRBV7-9 to TRBJ2-1; D is uncertain. CDR1 and CDR2 (germline): SEHNR, FQNEAQ (reference sequence). This CDR3 region has 13 residues. Trimming shortened V by 3 bases and J by 10 bases, and 13 bases separated the two germline ends. CDR3 bases: TGTGCCAGCAGCTTTGCGTTAGGGCAAGAGCAGTTCTTC. It encodes CASSFALGQEQFF.

The chain has TRBV27 and TRBJ2-7; D gene uncertain. V dropped 10 bases and J dropped 0 bases, with 13 bases sitting between them. This CDR3 is built from 13 residues. Germline values: CDR1 MNHEY, CDR2 SMNVEV (reference sequence). The CDR3 nucleotides are TGTGCCATCAAGGACCGCTACTCCTACGAGCAGTACTTC. It translates to CAIKDRYSYEQYF.

This clonotype was counted only a few times. The gene calls are TRBV5-1 and TRBJ2-4, with unresolved D. This CDR3 has 14 residues. V shed 1 base and J shed 5 bases, with 10 bases lying between them. Germline CDR1 SGHRS, CDR2 YFSETQ. The CDR3: CASSLRTDQNIQYF. In nucleotides, the CDR3 is TGCGCCAGCAGCTTGAGAACAGACCAAAACATTCAGTACTTC.

This clonotype appeared a few times. The chain has TRBV29-1 and TRBJ1-1; D not certain. Trimming left V 4 bases short and J 0 bases short, with 18 bases between. In germline, CDR1 is SQVTM, CDR2 ANQGSEA. This CDR3 region has 16 residues. CDR3 protein: CSVVEGNSLMNTEAFF. The CDR3 region has the DNA TGCAGCGTTGTGGAGGGTAACAGCCTCATGAACACTGAAGCTTTCTTT.

This chain links TRBV12-3 or TRBV12-4 with TRBJ1-5, with D perhaps TRBD1 (5 bases). V lost 3 bases and J 6 bases, leaving 18 bases between the germline ends. The CDR3 spans 16 residues. CDR3 in amino acids: CASSLGFSGQGQPQHF. The CDR3 bases are TGTGCCAGCAGTTTGGGTTTCTCGGGGCAGGGTCAGCCCCAGCATTTT.